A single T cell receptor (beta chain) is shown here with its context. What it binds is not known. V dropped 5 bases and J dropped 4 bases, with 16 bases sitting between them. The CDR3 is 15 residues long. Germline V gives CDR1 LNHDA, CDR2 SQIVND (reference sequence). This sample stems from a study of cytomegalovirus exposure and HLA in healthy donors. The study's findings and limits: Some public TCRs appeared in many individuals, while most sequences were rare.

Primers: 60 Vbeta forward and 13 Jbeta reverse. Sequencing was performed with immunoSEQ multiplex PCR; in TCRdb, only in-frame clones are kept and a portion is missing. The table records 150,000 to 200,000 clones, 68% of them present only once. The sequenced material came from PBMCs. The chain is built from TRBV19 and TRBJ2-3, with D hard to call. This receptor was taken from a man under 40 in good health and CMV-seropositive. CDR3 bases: TGTGCCAGTAGTCTCCCCCAGGAAGAGCCAGATACGCAGTATTTT. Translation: CASSLPQEEPDTQYF.